The source of this T cell receptor (beta chain) is a study of Graves' ophthalmopathy and Graves' hyperthyroidism. About the study: Where ophthalmopathy was absent within 18 months of follow-up, hyperthyroidism was stable. Whole-study results and caveats: Most thyroid clonotypes with frequency above 0.001 were detected in blood too. The model's prediction of ophthalmopathy progression had approximately 71% sensitivity and less than 75% specificity.

Amplification of TCR beta CDR3 regions used RNA transcripts. After a first-round RT-PCR with HTBI primers, a second-round multiplex PCR was run. TCRdb redid the calling of the multiplex PCR reads with MiXCR, one entry per CDR3 protein. Seen here are around 520,000 distinct CDR3 sequences, about two fifths observed once, and the top ten hold over 3.5%. The CDR3 has 12 residues. CDR1 and CDR2 (germline): LGHNT, FRNRAP. With respect to this clonotype: Its cognate antigen is unknown. A much larger clone sits a single nucleotide away, making a read error possible.

Sequencing used peripheral blood or thyroid tissue (not recorded which). The J gene is TRBJ1-5, the V gene TRBV12-5, with D unclear. The TCR sequence derives from an adult man with Graves' hyperthyroidism. The CDR3 bases are TGTGCTAGTGGTTCCAGCAATCAGCCCCTGCATTTT. Amino acids: CASGSSNQPLHF.